The 27 T cell receptor beta chains listed next were all sequenced from one sample in a study of identical twins (dated by TCRdb to the mid-2010s). Library creation used 5' RACE. Sequencing was performed on an Illumina HiSeq 2000. TCRdb reanalyzed the raw reads on its own, using fastp at Q25 for trimming and MiXCR for clone calling, and kept in-frame beta chains. Each entry is one CDR3 protein sequence, shown with its most common DNA and genes. This sample gives roughly 240,000 distinct CDR3 sequences in total; 6% to 8.5% of them show up just once. The ten largest clones add up to around 5.4% of the sample. This sample was shared with a second study, whose subject was yellow fever vaccine responses in identical twins.

Sequenced input: CD8+ T cells sorted from blood. All receptors come from a woman aged 18-35 years in good health.

The chain couples TRBV27 to TRBJ1-1, with D unclear. Germline V gene sequence: CDR1 MNHEY, CDR2 SMNVEV (reference sequence). The germline V and J ends were trimmed by 2 bases and 4 bases, with 8 bases remaining between them. The CDR3 is 13 residues long. The CDR3 region is CASSLDGSTEAFF. The CDR3 DNA sequence: TGTGCCAGCAGTTTAGATGGGAGCACTGAAGCTTTCTTT.

This clonotype was counted only a few times. This sequence joins TRBV24-1 and TRBJ2-1; unclear D gene. Deletions cut 2 bases from V and 2 bases from J, with 18 bases between. Germline CDR1 is KGHDR and CDR2 is SFDVKD. The CDR3 runs to 18 residues. In DNA, the CDR3 is TGTGCCACCAGTGATTCCCCTCGGGCTATAGGGCCCTACAATGAGCAGTTCTTC. It specifies CATSDSPRAIGPYNEQFF.

This clonotype appeared many times. This rearrangement joins TRBV10-3 to TRBJ2-1; 10 bases map to TRBD1. J lost 7 bases, V lost 8 bases, and 20 bases had no gene match. CDR1 and CDR2 (germline): ENHRY, SYGVKD. CDR3 length: 18 residues. CDR3 in amino acids: CAIHAGDRGLQQRNEQFF. DNA for the CDR3: TGTGCCATCCATGCAGGGGACAGGGGATTACAGCAGAGAAATGAGCAGTTCTTC.

This clonotype was observed at least ten times. The V gene is TRBV6-5, the J gene TRBJ2-1; tentatively, D is TRBD2 (6 bases). CDR3 length: 16 residues. Germline values: CDR1 MNHEY, CDR2 SVGAGI. V was shortened by 2 bases and J by 5 bases, with 16 bases between the two germline ends. Here the CDR3 reads CASSYPWSGPHNEQFF. The CDR3 DNA follows: TGTGCCAGCAGTTACCCTTGGAGCGGGCCCCACAATGAGCAGTTCTTC.

This clonotype was seen only a few times. The rearrangement links TRBV2 to TRBJ2-7; D is uncertain. V was trimmed by 1 base and J by 1 base, leaving 8 bases between them. CDR3 length equals 14 residues. Per germline, CDR1 SNHLY and CDR2 FYNNEI. CDR3 in amino acids: CASSEGVTSYEQYF. DNA of the CDR3: TGTGCCAGCAGTGAAGGGGTGACTTCCTACGAGCAGTACTTC.

This clonotype came up many times. This chain joins TRBV24-1 and TRBJ2-2; D is ambiguous. The CDR3 has 12 residues. The ends were cut back, 4 bases at V and 4 bases at J, with 3 bases in the middle. CDR1 and CDR2 (germline): KGHDR, SFDVKD. CDR3 in amino acids: CATSDLTGELFF. CDR3 DNA sequence: TGTGCCACCAGTGACCTCACCGGGGAGCTGTTTTTT.

This chain links TRBV10-2 with TRBJ1-1; a possible D gene is TRBD1 (6 bases). This CDR3 region has 13 residues. CDR1 is WSHSY, CDR2 SAAADI, per germline. V lost 9 bases, J lost 3 bases, and 14 bases lay in between. CDR3 sequence reads: CASETGWDTEAFF. For the CDR3, the DNA is TGCGCCAGTGAAACAGGGTGGGACACTGAAGCTTTCTTT.

J is TRBJ2-1 and V is TRBV2, with 12 bases fitting TRBD1. The CDR3 length is 18 residues. The trim removed 2 bases at V and 7 bases at J, leaving 12 bases unmatched. The germline gives CDR1 SNHLY, CDR2 FYNNEI. CDR3 region: CASSELKRDRGQRNEQFF. The CDR3 bases are TGTGCCAGCAGTGAACTAAAACGGGACAGGGGGCAGAGAAATGAGCAGTTCTTC. The full variable domain, with the rest looked up from reference TRBV2 and TRBJ2-1, is EPEVTQTPSHQVTQMGQEVILRCVPISNHLYFYWYRQILGQKVEFLVSFYNNEISEKSEIFDDQFSVERPDGSNFTLKIRSTKLEDSAMYFCASSELKRDRGQRNEQFFGPGTRLTVL.

The chain couples TRBV28 to TRBJ1-1; tentatively, D is TRBD1 (5 bases). Germline V gives CDR1 MDHEN, CDR2 SYDVKM. Trimming took off 10 bases at V and 3 bases at J, with 12 bases between the two ends. The CDR3 has 12 amino acids. The CDR3 DNA reads as TGTGCCATTTCGATGGGGGACACTGAAGCTTTCTTT. Amino acid sequence: CAISMGDTEAFF.

This clonotype was observed at least ten times. The rearrangement joins TRBV5-1 to TRBJ2-1; D is undetermined. The V end lost 5 bases, the J end lost 9 bases, and 15 bases lay between the germline ends. CDR1 and CDR2 from the germline V gene are SGHRS and YFSETQ. CDR3 length equals 13 residues. The CDR3 DNA reads as TGCGCCAGCAGTCCGGAAGACCGGATTGAGCAGTTCTTC. It translates to CASSPEDRIEQFF. Together with reference TRBV5-1 and TRBJ2-1, the CDR3 gives the full variable domain: KAGVTQTPRYLIKTRGQQVTLSCSPISGHRSVSWYQQTPGQGLQFLFEYFSETQRNKGNFPGRFSGRQFSNSRSEMNVSTLELGDSALYLCASSPEDRIEQFFGPGTRLTVL.

A few counts support this clonotype. The gene calls are TRBV6-5 and TRBJ2-5; 7 bases are shared with TRBD2. J lost 6 bases, V lost 0 bases, and 13 bases had no gene match. Germline V CDR1 and CDR2: MNHEY, SVGAGI. The CDR3 is 17 amino acids. CDR3 nucleotides: TGTGCCAGCAGTTACTCTCTTTCGGCGGGAGTTACGAAGACCCAGTACTTC. This sequence encodes CASSYSLSAGVTKTQYF.

In this sample, this clonotype turned up a few times. The chain uses TRBV15 and TRBJ1-1; no reliable D call. Trimming shortened V by 0 bases and J by 4 bases, and 6 bases separated the two germline ends. CDR3 length: 13 residues. The germline V gene has CDR1 LNHNV and CDR2 YYDKDF (reference sequence). This CDR3 reads CATSRDRSTEAFF. The DNA for the CDR3 is TGTGCCACCAGCAGAGATCGGAGCACTGAAGCTTTCTTT.

The sample holds many counts of this clonotype. The rearrangement uses TRBV3-1 and TRBJ2-2, with D maybe TRBD2 (6 bases). The germline gives CDR1 LGHDT, CDR2 YNNKEL (reference sequence). Deletions cut 3 bases from V and 7 bases from J, with 9 bases between. The CDR3 loop spans 13 amino acids. CDR3 sequence reads: CASSHVEGGELFF. The CDR3 coding sequence is TGTGCCAGCAGCCATGTGGAGGGCGGGGAGCTGTTTTTT.

This clonotype was counted only a few times. The J gene is TRBJ1-3, the V gene TRBV4-1; no clear D. In germline, CDR1 is MGHRA, CDR2 YSYEKL. The CDR3 is 15 amino acids. V was pared by 1 base and J by 5 bases, with 12 bases between. CDR3 loop: CASSQGVTLRNTIYF. CDR3 bases: TGCGCCAGCAGCCAAGGGGTCACGCTACGAAACACCATATATTTT.

The rearrangement uses TRBV4-1 and TRBJ2-1; the D is unclear. This CDR3 spans 15 amino acids. Trimming took off 2 bases at V and 0 bases at J, with 8 bases between the two ends. Germline-derived CDR1 and CDR2 are MGHRA and YSYEKL. The CDR3 here is CASSQSEDSYNEQFF. In DNA form, the CDR3 reads TGCGCCAGCAGCCAATCAGAAGACTCCTACAATGAGCAGTTCTTC.

The J gene is TRBJ2-7, the V gene TRBV4-1; D gene uncertain. CDR1 is MGHRA, CDR2 YSYEKL, per germline. V lost 3 bases, J lost 0 bases, and 9 bases lay in between. The CDR3 consists of 14 residues. The CDR3 region is CASSHSSSSYEQYF. CDR3 nucleotide sequence: TGCGCCAGCAGCCACAGCTCGAGCTCCTACGAGCAGTACTTC.

V gene TRBV6-1 combines with J gene TRBJ2-3; 12 nucleotides agree with TRBD1. Per germline, CDR1 MNHNS and CDR2 SASEGT. The CDR3 loop spans 15 amino acids. The V segment lost 3 bases and the J segment 5 bases; nucleotides outside the gene matches: 3. The CDR3 DNA reads as TGTGCCAGCAGTGAGCGGGACAGGGGGCTAGATACGCAGTATTTT. Amino acids: CASSERDRGLDTQYF.

This clonotype showed up many times. The V call is TRBV27, the J call TRBJ1-2; tentative D call: TRBD1 (5 bases). Germline values: CDR1 MNHEY, CDR2 SMNVEV (reference sequence). The CDR3 contains 13 residues. V lost 5 bases and J lost 4, with 11 bases in between. CDR3 region: CASSQGRSYGYTF. The CDR3 nucleotides read TGTGCCAGCAGTCAGGGACGCTCCTATGGCTACACCTTC.

The V call is TRBV25-1, the J call TRBJ2-3, with 8 bases that match TRBD2. V lost 0 bases and J lost 1; bases outside the gene matches: 6. Germline CDR1 and CDR2: MGHDK and SYGVNS. The CDR3 extends over 17 amino acids. The CDR3 is CASSEYPWRGGTDTQYF. CDR3 in DNA: TGTGCCAGCAGTGAATATCCCTGGCGGGGGGGCACAGATACGCAGTATTTT.

This clonotype was counted at least ten times. The V call is TRBV7-9, the J call TRBJ2-2; TRBD2 agrees at 8 bases. The CDR3 has 14 amino acids. Trimming removed 6 bases from V and 4 bases from J; junction bases left unmatched: 4. Germline values: CDR1 SEHNR, CDR2 FQNEAQ (reference sequence). The CDR3 nucleotides are TGTGCCAGCAGACCCGGGGGGGCCACCGGGGAGCTGTTTTTT. Its protein product is CASRPGGATGELFF.

The gene calls are TRBV7-8 and TRBJ2-5, with D unclear. In germline, CDR1 is SGHVS, CDR2 FQNEAQ. Trimming shortened V by 3 bases and J by 5 bases, and 19 bases separated the two germline ends. CDR3 size: 16 residues. DNA for the CDR3: TGTGCCAGCAGCTTCCCTTTTCCTCCGATACGGGAGACCCAGTACTTC. Translation gives CASSFPFPPIRETQYF.

This clonotype was picked up many times. The chain has TRBV4-1 and TRBJ2-1, with D uncertain. V was pared by 2 bases and J by 6 bases, with 11 bases between. Germline V CDR1 and CDR2: MGHRA, YSYEKL. There are 14 residues in the CDR3. CDR3 loop: CASSQPTNVNEQFF. The DNA of the CDR3 is TGCGCCAGCAGCCAACCCACCAACGTCAATGAGCAGTTCTTC.

This clonotype came up a few times. The rearrangement joins TRBV12-3 or TRBV12-4 to TRBJ1-6; tentative D call: TRBD1 (5 bases). Trimming took off 3 bases at V and 7 bases at J, with 13 bases between the two ends. The CDR3 is 15 residues long. CDR3 coding DNA: TGTGCCAGCAGTTTCCCCGGTCAGGGAAATTCACCCCTCCACTTT. Translation: CASSFPGQGNSPLHF.

This clonotype turned up a few times. The chain recombines TRBV12-3 or TRBV12-4 with TRBJ1-2; D call uncertain. The CDR3 spans 14 residues. Trimming shortened V by 2 bases and J by 4 bases, and 11 bases separated the two germline ends. CDR3 residues: CASSLHSLSYGYTF. The CDR3 coding sequence is TGTGCCAGCAGTTTACACAGTCTCTCCTATGGCTACACCTTC.

The table lists this clonotype with a few counts. The V gene is TRBV6-2 or TRBV6-3, the J gene TRBJ1-6, with D hard to call. From germline, CDR1 is MNHEY and CDR2 SVGEGT. This CDR3 region has 14 residues. With 0 bases removed from V and 7 bases from J, the gap between germline ends came to 7 bases. DNA of the CDR3: TGTGCCAGCAGTTACTCGCCAAGCAATTCACCCCTCCACTTT. Its translation: CASSYSPSNSPLHF.

The table lists this clonotype with many counts. The V and J genes are TRBV3-1 and TRBJ2-7, with D possibly TRBD2 on 6 matching bases. The germline V gene encodes CDR1 LGHDT and CDR2 YNNKEL (reference sequence). Trimming cost V 0 bases and J 5 bases, with 26 bases left between them. The CDR3 is made up of 19 amino acids. The CDR3 sequence: CASSQEGAVFTGWTNEQYF. CDR3 coding DNA: TGTGCCAGCAGCCAAGAGGGAGCTGTCTTTACAGGTTGGACTAACGAGCAGTACTTC.

This clonotype has only a few counts. J is TRBJ2-3 and V is TRBV4-1, with a possible D match to TRBD1 (6 bases). Germline assignment: CDR1 MGHRA and CDR2 YSYEKL. Deletions cut 8 bases from V and 6 bases from J, with 24 bases between. The CDR3 contains 16 residues. This chain's CDR3 is CASGSRQESLLDTQYF. The CDR3 DNA reads TGCGCCAGCGGCTCCAGACAGGAATCCCTTCTGGATACGCAGTATTTT.